These 21 T cell receptor beta chains share one sample of origin, sequenced in a study of PD-1 blockade in classical Hodgkin lymphoma. Sequencing used immunoSEQ multiplex PCR; TCRdb keeps in-frame clones, though not all of them. This repertoire shows some 90,000 clones, over 90% found once; its top ten account for over 2%. Every patient experienced relapse after autologous stem cell transplantation, and brentuximab vedotin exposure varied. The sequencing here drew on peripheral blood mononuclear cells (PBMCs), taken before the second cycle of nivolumab. The receptor source for this set is a human donor with classical Hodgkin lymphoma.

The rearrangement joins TRBV10-2 to TRBJ1-1; a possible D gene is TRBD1 (6 bases). The CDR3 is 14 amino acids. V was pared by 6 bases and J by 1 base, with 12 bases between. Per the germline V gene, CDR1 is WSHSY and CDR2 is SAAADI. The CDR3 reads CASRIQGGNTEAFF. The CDR3 DNA sequence: TGCGCCAGCAGGATACAGGGCGGGAACACTGAAGCTTTCTTT.

V gene TRBV30 combines with J gene TRBJ2-7; D is undetermined. This CDR3 is built from 12 residues. The V end lost 0 bases, the J end lost 11 bases, and 14 bases lay between the germline ends. Germline V gives CDR1 GTSNPN, CDR2 SVGIG (reference sequence). The CDR3 DNA reads TGTGCCTGGAGTGTAGGGTCCGGCTTGAAGTACTTC. Translating gives CAWSVGSGLKYF.

The J gene is TRBJ2-7, the V gene TRBV28; D is perhaps TRBD1 (5 bases). The CDR3 runs 12 residues. Germline CDR1 and CDR2: MDHEN and SYDVKM. The V gene lost 6 bases and the J gene lost 3 bases, with 9 bases spanning the gap. CDR3 in amino acids: CASSIGVYEQYF. CDR3 DNA: TGTGCCAGCAGCATAGGGGTCTACGAGCAGTACTTC.

This chain's CDR3 is CASSWGQGSLQYF. The CDR3 region has the DNA TGCGCCAGCAGCTGGGGACAGGGGTCTTTGCAGTACTTC. The V and J genes are TRBV5-1 and TRBJ2-7; 10 nucleotides align to TRBD1. The length of the CDR3 is 13 residues. CDR1 is SGHRS and CDR2 is YFSETQ in the germline V gene. With V trimmed by 3 bases and J by 9 bases, 6 bases remained unmatched.

This clone was detected a few times. The chain uses TRBV7-2 and TRBJ2-3, with 14 bases lining up with TRBD2. Germline V gene sequence: CDR1 SGHTA, CDR2 FQGNSA. V lost 3 bases, J lost 5 bases, and 1 base stayed unmatched. The CDR3 extends over 15 amino acids. CDR3 nucleotides: TGTGCCAGCAGCTTGGGACTAGCGGGAGTAGATACGCAGTATTTT. Residues: CASSLGLAGVDTQYF.

The chain recombines TRBV5-6 with TRBJ2-7; 9 positions match TRBD1. The ends lost 3 bases at V and 8 bases at J; junction bases unmatched: 18. The CDR3 is 17 residues long. The germline CDR1 and CDR2 sequences are SGHDT and YYEEEE. CDR3 in DNA: TGTGCCAGCAGCTATGGGACAGGGAAGATGGGGCTCCTACAGCAGTACTTC. Translated: CASSYGTGKMGLLQQYF. Full variable domain (rest looked up from reference TRBV5-6 and TRBJ2-7): DAGVTQSPTHLIKTRGQQVTLRCSPKSGHDTVSWYQQALGQGPQFIFQYYEEEERQRGNFPDRFSGHQFPNYSSELNVNALLLGDSALYLCASSYGTGKMGLLQQYFGPGTRLTVT.

The chain employs TRBV5-8 and TRBJ2-1; weak D call: TRBD2 (7 bases). The CDR3 length is 16 residues. Germline assignment: CDR1 SGHTS and CDR2 YDEGEE. V was pared by 5 bases and J by 6 bases, with 21 bases between. The CDR3 region is CASSQRGQGTINEQFF. CDR3 sequence (DNA): TGTGCCAGCAGTCAGCGGGGTCAGGGGACCATCAATGAGCAGTTCTTC. Supplemented by reference TRBV5-8 and TRBJ2-1, the full variable domain reads EAGVTQSPTHLIKTRGQQATLRCSPISGHTSVYWYQQALGLGLQFLLWYDEGEERNRGNFPPRFSGRQFPNYSSELNVNALELEDSALYLCASSQRGQGTINEQFFGPGTRLTVL.

The CDR3, as DNA: TGTGCCAGCAGTTACGGCTCACGCCAGCCCCAGCATTTT. It encodes CASSYGSRQPQHF. This chain connects TRBV6-6 to TRBJ1-5; D ambiguous. This CDR3 spans 13 amino acids. Trimming shortened V by 2 bases and J by 7 bases, and 9 bases separated the two germline ends. Per germline, CDR1 MNHNY and CDR2 SVGAGI (reference sequence).

The chain employs TRBV6-5 and TRBJ2-7; TRBD1 aligns across 7 bases. The junction had 7 bases not matched to a gene; V was cut back by 5 bases and J by 3 bases. Germline values: CDR1 MNHEY, CDR2 SVGAGI. The CDR3 covers 14 residues. The CDR3 DNA reads TGTGCCAGCAGTAAACGGGACAGATACTACGAGCAGTACTTC. Translated, it gives CASSKRDRYYEQYF.

The chain joins TRBV25-1 to TRBJ1-5; the match to TRBD1 covers 7 bases. The V segment lost 2 bases and the J segment 9 bases; nucleotides outside the gene matches: 4. Germline values: CDR1 MGHDK, CDR2 SYGVNS. The CDR3 is 13 amino acids. This chain's CDR3 is CASSETGARPQHF. The CDR3 DNA sequence: TGTGCCAGCAGTGAAACAGGGGCACGGCCCCAGCATTTT.

V and J are TRBV9 and TRBJ1-1; TRBD1 aligns across 9 bases. CDR1 and CDR2 from the germline V gene are SGDLS and YYNGEE. V gave up 3 bases and J gave up 5 bases; unmatched junction bases: 8. This CDR3 comprises 15 residues. CDR3 in DNA: TGTGCCAGCAGCGAGACAACAGGGGGCCGGACTGAAGCTTTCTTT. Its protein is CASSETTGGRTEAFF.

The rearrangement links TRBV6-5 to TRBJ1-1; tentatively, D is TRBD1 (5 bases). The CDR3 has 11 residues. The germline V gene encodes CDR1 MNHEY and CDR2 SVGAGI. The V end lost 8 bases, the J end lost 11 bases, and 15 bases lay between the germline ends. The DNA for the CDR3 is TGTGCCAGCCGTACGAGGGAGGGGGCTTTCTTT. This codes for CASRTREGAFF.

This clone was seen a few times. The CDR3 loop reads CASSILARNQPQHF. The CDR3, as DNA: TGTGCCAGTAGTATCTTAGCCCGAAATCAGCCCCAGCATTTT. The chain combines TRBV19 with TRBJ1-5; D remains ambiguous. This CDR3 is 14 amino acids long. V was cut by 3 bases and J by 4 bases, with 10 bases left in between. Looked up from germline, CDR1 is LNHDA and CDR2 is SQIVND (reference sequence).

V gene TRBV5-1 combines with J gene TRBJ1-4; 8 bases fit TRBD1. Per germline, CDR1 SGHRS and CDR2 YFSETQ. V lost 4 bases and J lost 5; bases outside the gene matches: 10. This CDR3 is built from 16 residues. The CDR3 DNA reads TGCGCCAGCAGCAGCTACCTCAGGGGGCAGAATGAAAAACTGTTTTTT. This sequence encodes CASSSYLRGQNEKLFF.

This rearrangement joins TRBV2 to TRBJ1-1; D is unclear. The CDR3 has 12 amino acids. CDR1 is SNHLY and CDR2 is FYNNEI in the germline V gene. V lost 8 bases, J lost 2 bases, and 9 bases lay in between. The CDR3 DNA is TGTGCCAGCCCAGTACGAAACACTGAAGCTTTCTTT. It is translated as CASPVRNTEAFF.

This clone was observed a single time. The V call is TRBV30, the J call TRBJ2-1; TRBD2 aligns across 9 bases. The CDR3 contains 14 residues. With 3 bases clipped from V and 4 bases from J, the junction kept 4 bases outside the gene matches. CDR1 and CDR2 from the germline V gene are GTSNPN and SVGIG (reference sequence). CDR3 sequence (DNA): TGTGCCTGGAGGTTTAGCGGGAGTTACAATGAGCAGTTCTTC. It translates to CAWRFSGSYNEQFF.

The CDR3 region is CASSRDSVNTEAFF. CDR3 DNA sequence: TGCGCCAGCAGCAGGGACAGCGTGAACACTGAAGCTTTCTTT. The V call is TRBV10-1, the J call TRBJ1-1; TRBD1 agrees at 7 bases. J lost 0 bases, V lost 6 bases, and 4 bases had no gene match. Germline V lookup: CDR1 WNHNN, CDR2 SYGVQD (reference sequence). The CDR3 contains 14 residues.

The CDR3 region has the DNA TGTGCCAGCATAAGTTTCCTAGCGGGAGATTACGAGCAGTACTTC. Translated: CASISFLAGDYEQYF. The V gene is TRBV28, the J gene TRBJ2-7; the match to TRBD2 covers 10 bases. The CDR3 sequence is 15 residues long. Germline V gene lookup returns CDR1 MDHEN and CDR2 SYDVKM. The ends lost 7 bases at V and 4 bases at J; junction bases unmatched: 10.

The V gene is TRBV28, the J gene TRBJ2-7, with D perhaps given as TRBD1 or TRBD2 (7 bases each). Per the germline V gene, CDR1 is MDHEN and CDR2 is SYDVKM. The V end was cut by 5 bases, the J end by 0 bases, with 23 bases between. This CDR3 spans 18 amino acids. The CDR3 DNA is TGTGCCAGCAGTCCGCGAAGAAGACAGGGAGGGCCCTCCTACGAGCAGTACTTC. Protein: CASSPRRRQGGPSYEQYF.

This rearrangement joins TRBV27 to TRBJ2-7; D might be TRBD1 (5 bases). This CDR3 comprises 12 residues. In germline, CDR1 is MNHEY, CDR2 SMNVEV (reference sequence). Trimming took off 5 bases at V and 5 bases at J, with 10 bases between the two ends. CDR3 residues: CASSVGAHEQYF. CDR3 sequence (DNA): TGTGCCAGCAGTGTAGGGGCTCACGAGCAGTACTTC.

This chain uses TRBV18 with TRBJ2-7; D is perhaps TRBD1 or TRBD2 (5 bases each). Between the trimmed V and J ends, which lost 6 bases and 5 bases, there was a span of 20 bases. The CDR3 spans 15 residues. Germline loops: CDR1 KGHSH, CDR2 LQKENI. The CDR3 bases are TGTGCCAGCTCGTCTACCCGGGGCTCTGCCCACGAGCAGTACTTC. As protein: CASSSTRGSAHEQYF.